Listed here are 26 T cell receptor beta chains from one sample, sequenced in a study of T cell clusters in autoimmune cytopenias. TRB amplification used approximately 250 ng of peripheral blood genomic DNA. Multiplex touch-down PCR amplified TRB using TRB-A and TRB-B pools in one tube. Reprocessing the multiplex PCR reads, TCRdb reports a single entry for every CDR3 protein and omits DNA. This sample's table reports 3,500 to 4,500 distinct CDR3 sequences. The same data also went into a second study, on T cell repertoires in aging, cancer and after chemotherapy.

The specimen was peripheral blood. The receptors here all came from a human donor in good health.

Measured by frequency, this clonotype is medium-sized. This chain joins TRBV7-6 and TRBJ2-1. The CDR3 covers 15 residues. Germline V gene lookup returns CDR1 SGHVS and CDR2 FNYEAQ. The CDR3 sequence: CASSLVQGAYNEQFF.

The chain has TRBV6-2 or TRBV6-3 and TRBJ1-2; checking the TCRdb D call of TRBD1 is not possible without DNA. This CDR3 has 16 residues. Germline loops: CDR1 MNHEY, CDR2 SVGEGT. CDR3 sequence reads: CASTWDIVSANYGYTF.

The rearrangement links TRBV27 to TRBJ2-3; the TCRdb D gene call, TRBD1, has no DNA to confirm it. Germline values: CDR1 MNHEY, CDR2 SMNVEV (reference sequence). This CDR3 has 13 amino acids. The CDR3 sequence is CATSGAFTDTQYF.

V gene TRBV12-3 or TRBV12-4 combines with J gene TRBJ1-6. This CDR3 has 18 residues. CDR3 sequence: CASTLRGSTLRSNSPLHF.

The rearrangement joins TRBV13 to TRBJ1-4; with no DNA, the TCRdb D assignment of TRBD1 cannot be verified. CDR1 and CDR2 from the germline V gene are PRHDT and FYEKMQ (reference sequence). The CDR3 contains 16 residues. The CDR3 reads CASSSGTGITNEKLFF.

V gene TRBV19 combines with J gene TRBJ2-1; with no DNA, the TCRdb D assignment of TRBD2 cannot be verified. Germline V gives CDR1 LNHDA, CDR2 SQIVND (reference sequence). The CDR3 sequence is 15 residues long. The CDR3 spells CASRALSGDYNEQFF.

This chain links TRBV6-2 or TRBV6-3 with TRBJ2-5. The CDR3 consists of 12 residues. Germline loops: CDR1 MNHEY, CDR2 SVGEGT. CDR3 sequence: CASSYPGETQYF.

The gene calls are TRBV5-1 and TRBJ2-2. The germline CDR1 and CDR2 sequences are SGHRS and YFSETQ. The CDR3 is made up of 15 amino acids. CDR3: CASSPVTGDTGELFF. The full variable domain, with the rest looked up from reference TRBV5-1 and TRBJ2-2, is KAGVTQTPRYLIKTRGQQVTLSCSPISGHRSVSWYQQTPGQGLQFLFEYFSETQRNKGNFPGRFSGRQFSNSRSEMNVSTLELGDSALYLCASSPVTGDTGELFFGEGSRLTVL.

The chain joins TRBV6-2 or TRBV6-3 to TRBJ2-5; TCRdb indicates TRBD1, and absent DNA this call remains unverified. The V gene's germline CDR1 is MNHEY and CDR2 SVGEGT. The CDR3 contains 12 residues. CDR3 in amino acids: CASSPGKETQYF.

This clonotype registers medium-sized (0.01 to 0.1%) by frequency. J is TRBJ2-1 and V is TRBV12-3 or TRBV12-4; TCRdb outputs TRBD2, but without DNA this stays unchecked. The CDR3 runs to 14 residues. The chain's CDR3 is CASSWTRAVDEQFF.

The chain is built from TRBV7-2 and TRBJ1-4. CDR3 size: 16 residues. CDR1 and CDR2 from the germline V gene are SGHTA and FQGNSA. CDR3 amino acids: CASSLDQVGKNEKLFF.

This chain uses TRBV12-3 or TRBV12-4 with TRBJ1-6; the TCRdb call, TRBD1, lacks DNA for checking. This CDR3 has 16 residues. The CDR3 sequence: CASKRTGDSYNSPLHF.

CDR3 amino acids: CASSQYRQETQYF. The V and J genes are TRBV27 and TRBJ2-5; the TRBD2 assignment by TCRdb is unverifiable without DNA. Per the germline V gene, CDR1 is MNHEY and CDR2 is SMNVEV (reference sequence). The CDR3 totals 13 residues.

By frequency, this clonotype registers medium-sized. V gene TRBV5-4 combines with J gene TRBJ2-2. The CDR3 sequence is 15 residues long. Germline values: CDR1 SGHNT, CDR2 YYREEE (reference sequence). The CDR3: CASSLGAGNTGELFF.

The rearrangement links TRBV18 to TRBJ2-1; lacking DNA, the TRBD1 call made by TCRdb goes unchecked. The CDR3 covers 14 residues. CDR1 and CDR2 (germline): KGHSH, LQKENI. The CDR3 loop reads CASSHTGYYNEQFF.

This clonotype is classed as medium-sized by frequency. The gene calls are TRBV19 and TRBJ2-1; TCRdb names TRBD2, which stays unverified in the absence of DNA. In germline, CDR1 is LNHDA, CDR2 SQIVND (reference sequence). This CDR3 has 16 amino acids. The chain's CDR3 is CASRPWGGNSYNEQFF.

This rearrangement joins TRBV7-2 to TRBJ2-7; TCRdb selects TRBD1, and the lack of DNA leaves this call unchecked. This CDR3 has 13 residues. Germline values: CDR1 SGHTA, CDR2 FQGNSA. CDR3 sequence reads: CASSSQGGYEQYF.

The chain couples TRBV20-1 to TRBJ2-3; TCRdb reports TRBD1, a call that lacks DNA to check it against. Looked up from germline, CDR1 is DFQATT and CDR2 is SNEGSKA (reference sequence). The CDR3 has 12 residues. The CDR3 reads CSVTGGTDTQYF.

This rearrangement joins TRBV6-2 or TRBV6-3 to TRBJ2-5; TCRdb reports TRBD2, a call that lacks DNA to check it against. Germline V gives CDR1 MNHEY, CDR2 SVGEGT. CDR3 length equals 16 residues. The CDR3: CASSYTEVALAETQYF.

This CDR3 is CASSVQSFSYNEQFF. V is TRBV19 and J is TRBJ2-1. Germline V gene data show CDR1 as LNHDA and CDR2 as SQIVND (reference sequence). This CDR3 is built from 15 residues. Using reference TRBV19 and TRBJ2-1 for the parts outside the CDR3, the full variable domain is DGGITQSPKYLFRKEGQNVTLSCEQNLNHDAMYWYRQDPGQGLRLIYYSQIVNDFQKGDIAEGYSVSREKKESFPLTVTSAQKNPTAFYLCASSVQSFSYNEQFFGPGTRLTVL.

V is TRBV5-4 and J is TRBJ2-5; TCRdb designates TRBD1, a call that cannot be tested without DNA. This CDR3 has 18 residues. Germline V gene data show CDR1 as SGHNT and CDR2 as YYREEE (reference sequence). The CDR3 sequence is CASSPAGRTGGGRETQYF.

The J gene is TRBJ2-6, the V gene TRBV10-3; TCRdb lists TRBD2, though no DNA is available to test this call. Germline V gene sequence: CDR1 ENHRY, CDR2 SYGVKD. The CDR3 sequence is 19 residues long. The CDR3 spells CAIRIGLAGIYSGANVLTF.

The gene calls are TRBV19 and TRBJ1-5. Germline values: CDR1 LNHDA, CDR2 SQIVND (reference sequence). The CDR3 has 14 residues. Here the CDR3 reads CASSPDGMLWPQHF.

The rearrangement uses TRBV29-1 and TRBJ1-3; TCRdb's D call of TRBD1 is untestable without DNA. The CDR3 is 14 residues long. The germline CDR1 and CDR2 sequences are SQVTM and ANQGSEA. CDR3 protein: CSVDTGTVGNTIYF.

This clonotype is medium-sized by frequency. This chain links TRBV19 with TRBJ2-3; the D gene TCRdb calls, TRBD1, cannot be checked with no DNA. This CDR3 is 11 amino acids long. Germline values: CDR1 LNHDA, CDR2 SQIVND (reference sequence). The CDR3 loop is CASTGRDTQYF.

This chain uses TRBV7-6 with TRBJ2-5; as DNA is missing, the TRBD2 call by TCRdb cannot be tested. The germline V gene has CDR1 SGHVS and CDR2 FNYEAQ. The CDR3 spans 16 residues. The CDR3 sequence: CASSRRLAGAQETQYF. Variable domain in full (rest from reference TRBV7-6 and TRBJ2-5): GAGVSQSPRYKVTKRGQDVALRCDPISGHVSLYWYRQALGQGPEFLTYFNYEAQQDKSGLPNDRFSAERPEGSISTLTIQRTEQRDSAMYRCASSRRLAGAQETQYFGPGTRLLVL.